These T cell receptor beta chains were read from a single sample in a study of technical replicates of blood from a handful of donors. Sequencing was performed with immunoSEQ multiplex PCR; in TCRdb, only in-frame clones are kept and a portion is missing. The table lists 70,000 to 90,000 clones, around 94% of them singletons. The sample consisted of T cells isolated from PBMCs. Receptors were obtained from a human donor in good health. CDR3s include the opening cysteine and the closing phenylalanine or tryptophan. The D gene is left open where the match is weak. Clone size is given for some rows only: seen once, a few or many times, or a class if the clone is expanded.

CASSIGLAGGGSDTQYF TGCGCCAGCAGCATCGGACTAGCGGGGGGAGGGTCAGATACGCAGTATTTT TRBJ2-3 TRBD2 TRBV5-1 . 17
CAGDRYGELFF TGTGCCGGGGACAGATACGGGGAGCTGTTTTTT TRBJ2-2 TRBD1 TRBV6-1 . 11
CASSRGQGNYGYTF TGTGCCAGCTCACGGGGACAGGGGAACTATGGCTACACCTTC TRBJ1-2 TRBD1 TRBV18 . 14
CASSQGGGGSSYNEQFF TGCGCCAGCAGCCAAGGAGGCGGCGGGAGCTCCTACAATGAGCAGTTCTTC TRBJ2-1 TRBD2 TRBV4-1 . 17
CASTAPGDPGANVLTF TGTGCCAGCACCGCGCCGGGGGACCCTGGGGCCAACGTCCTGACTTTC TRBJ2-6 . TRBV28 . 16
CATRTGKEKLFF TGTGCCACACGGACGGGGAAAGAAAAACTGTTTTTT TRBJ1-4 . TRBV6-6 . 12
CASSLKTGVASPLHF TGCGCCAGCAGCCTAAAGACAGGGGTGGCTTCACCCCTCCACTTT TRBJ1-6 TRBD1 TRBV4-1 . 15
CASSQPLRGPSYEQYF TGCGCCAGCAGCCAGCCTTTGCGGGGACCCTCCTACGAGCAGTACTTC TRBJ2-7 . TRBV5-1 . 16
CASSVPHPERGGKNNEQFF TGTGCCAGCAGTGTACCCCACCCAGAGAGGGGGGGGAAAAACAATGAGCAGTTCTTC TRBJ2-1 . TRBV6-4 . 19
CASSLDSQETQYF TGTGCCAGCAGTTTGGACAGCCAAGAGACCCAGTACTTC TRBJ2-5 . TRBV2 . 13
CASSQTQGGETQYF TGCGCCAGCAGCCAGACACAGGGGGGGGAGACCCAGTACTTC TRBJ2-5 . TRBV4-1 . 14
CASSSGGGVYEQYF TGCGCCAGCAGCTCCGGCGGCGGGGTATACGAGCAGTACTTC TRBJ2-7 . TRBV5-1 . 14
CASEGLAGGTDTQYF TGTGCCAGCGAGGGACTAGCGGGGGGCACAGATACGCAGTATTTT TRBJ2-3 TRBD2 TRBV2 . 15
CASSFVPRGPGELFF TGCGCCAGCAGCTTTGTGCCGAGAGGGCCCGGGGAGCTGTTTTTT TRBJ2-2 . TRBV5-1 . 15
CAWVHRAAYSGNTIYF TGTGCCTGGGTCCACAGGGCGGCCTACTCTGGAAACACCATATATTTT TRBJ1-3 . TRBV30 . 16
CASRQGEGENQPQHF TGTGCCAGCAGACAGGGGGAAGGTGAAAATCAGCCCCAGCATTTT TRBJ1-5 TRBD1 TRBV6-1 . 15
CASSIAGPAQPQHF TGTGCCAGCAGTATCGCGGGACCGGCACAGCCCCAGCATTTT TRBJ1-5 . TRBV28 . 14
CASSLDLGLSGYTF TGTGCCAGCAGCTTAGACCTTGGACTTAGTGGCTACACCTTC TRBJ1-2 . TRBV11-2 . 14
CATGRGTLYEQYF TGTGCCACCGGAAGAGGTACCCTTTACGAGCAGTACTTC TRBJ2-7 . TRBV19 . 13
CASSFRGRATGELFF TGTGCCAGCAGTTTCCGGGGGAGGGCCACCGGGGAGCTGTTTTTT TRBJ2-2 TRBD2 TRBV27 . 15
CASSLETGGGGYTF TGCGCCAGCAGCTTGGAGACAGGGGGTGGTGGCTACACCTTC TRBJ1-2 TRBD1 TRBV5-1 . 14
CASSAYGGSYEQYF TGTGCCAGCAGCGCTTACGGTGGTTCCTACGAGCAGTACTTC TRBJ2-7 . TRBV9 . 14
CASSPLSGEGTYEQYF TGTGCCAGCTCACCCCTCAGCGGGGAGGGGACCTACGAGCAGTACTTC TRBJ2-7 TRBD2 TRBV18 . 16
CASRGTNSYEQYF TGTGCCAGCAGAGGGACTAATTCCTACGAGCAGTACTTC TRBJ2-7 TRBD2 TRBV2 few 13
CASSGRTGNNSPLHF TGTGCCAGCAGCGGAAGGACAGGGAATAATTCACCCCTCCACTTT TRBJ1-6 TRBD1 TRBV9 . 15
CASSLGTATSGVYEQYF TGCGCCAGCAGCTTGGGGACGGCAACTAGCGGAGTGTACGAGCAGTACTTC TRBJ2-7 TRBD2 TRBV5-1 . 17
CASTPHGRVGDEKLFF TGTGCCAGCACCCCCCACGGCAGGGTCGGAGATGAAAAACTGTTTTTT TRBJ1-4 . TRBV6-6 . 16
CASSFSGRATIYF TGTGCCAGCAGCTTTTCCGGGAGGGCCACCATATATTTT TRBJ1-3 . TRBV11-2 . 13
CASSRVRETEAFF TGTGCCAGCAGCCGGGTGAGGGAAACTGAAGCTTTCTTT TRBJ1-1 . TRBV5-5 . 13
CASSPPLRTTKPHNEKLFF TGTGCCAGCTCACCACCTTTACGGACTACCAAGCCTCATAATGAAAAACTGTTTTTT TRBJ1-4 . TRBV18 . 19
CAWNPRGGLGSYNEQFF TGTGCCTGGAATCCGCGGGGGGGTCTAGGATCCTACAATGAGCAGTTCTTC TRBJ2-1 TRBD2 TRBV30 . 17
CASSLYLKPGLAINTGELFF TGTGCCAGCAGTCTGTACCTAAAACCGGGACTAGCGATTAACACCGGGGAGCTGTTTTTT TRBJ2-2 TRBD2 TRBV28 . 20
CARSDMEAKNIQYF TGTGCCCGCTCGGACATGGAAGCCAAAAACATTCAGTACTTC TRBJ2-4 . TRBV30 . 14
CASSLASGIYEQYF TGTGCCAGCAGCTTGGCTAGCGGGATCTACGAGCAGTACTTC TRBJ2-7 TRBD2 TRBV5-6 . 14
CASSQDRLYSSETQYF TGTGCCAGCAGCCAAGATCGTTTGTACAGCTCTGAGACCCAGTACTTC TRBJ2-5 . TRBV14 few 16
CASSLAWTGVDQETQYF TGTGCCAGCAGCTTAGCGTGGACGGGAGTGGACCAAGAGACCCAGTACTTC TRBJ2-5 . TRBV7-6 . 17